This entry concerns a single T cell receptor (beta chain). The sample originates from a study of blood T cell repertoires in COVID-19. The method was immunoSEQ multiplex PCR; TCRdb's version includes in-frame clones alone and lacks a portion of them. The data show about 250,000 clones, roughly three quarters seen once. The CDR3 runs 15 residues. Per germline, CDR1 MNHEY and CDR2 SMNVEV (reference sequence). Trimming left V 8 bases short and J 10 bases short, with 21 bases between. The sequence was collected from a woman between 40 and 55 years old with active or convalescent COVID-19. Sample: peripheral blood. The chain joins TRBV27 to TRBJ1-6, with a tentative D call TRBD1 (6 bases). In DNA, the CDR3 is TGTGCCAGCGCCGCGGACAGAGGGAGGGGGTCACCCCTCCACTTT. Protein product: CASAADRGRGSPLHF.